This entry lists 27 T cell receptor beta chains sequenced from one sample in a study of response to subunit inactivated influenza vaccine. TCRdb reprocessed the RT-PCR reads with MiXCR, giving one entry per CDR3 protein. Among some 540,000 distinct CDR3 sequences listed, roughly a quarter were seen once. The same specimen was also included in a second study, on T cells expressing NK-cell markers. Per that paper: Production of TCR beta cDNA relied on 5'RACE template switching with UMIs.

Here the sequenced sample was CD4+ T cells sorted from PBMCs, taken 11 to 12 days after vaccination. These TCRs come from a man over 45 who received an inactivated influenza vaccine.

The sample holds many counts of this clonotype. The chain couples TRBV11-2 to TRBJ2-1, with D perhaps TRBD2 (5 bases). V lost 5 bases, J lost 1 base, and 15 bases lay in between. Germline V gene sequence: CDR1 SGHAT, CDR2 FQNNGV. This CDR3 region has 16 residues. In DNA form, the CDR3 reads TGTGCCAGCAGCCTGATGGTCCGGGGATCCTACAATGAGCAGTTCTTC. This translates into CASSLMVRGSYNEQFF.

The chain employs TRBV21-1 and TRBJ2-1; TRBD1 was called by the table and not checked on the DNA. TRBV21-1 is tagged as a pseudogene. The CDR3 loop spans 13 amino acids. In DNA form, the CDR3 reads TGTGCCAGCAGCAGGGGCAGGGTTAAAGAGCAGTTCTTC. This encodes CASSRGRVKEQFF.

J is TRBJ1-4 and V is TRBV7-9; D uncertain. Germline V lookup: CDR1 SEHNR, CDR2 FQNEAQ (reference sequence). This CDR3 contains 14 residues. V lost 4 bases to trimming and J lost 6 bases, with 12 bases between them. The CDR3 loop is CASSYSGSDEKLFF. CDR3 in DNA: TGTGCCAGCAGCTACTCGGGGAGCGATGAAAAACTGTTTTTT.

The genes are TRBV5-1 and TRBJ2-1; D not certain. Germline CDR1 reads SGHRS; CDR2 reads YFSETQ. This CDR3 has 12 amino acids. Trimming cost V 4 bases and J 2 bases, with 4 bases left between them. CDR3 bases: TGCGCCAGCAGCGGGGCCTACAATGAGCAGTTCTTC. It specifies CASSGAYNEQFF.

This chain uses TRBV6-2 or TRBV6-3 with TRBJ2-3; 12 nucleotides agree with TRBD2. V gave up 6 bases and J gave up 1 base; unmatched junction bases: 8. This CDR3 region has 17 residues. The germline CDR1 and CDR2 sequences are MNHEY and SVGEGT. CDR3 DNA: TGTGCCAGCAGATCTGGACTAGCGGGGTCGGGCACAGATACGCAGTATTTT. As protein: CASRSGLAGSGTDTQYF.

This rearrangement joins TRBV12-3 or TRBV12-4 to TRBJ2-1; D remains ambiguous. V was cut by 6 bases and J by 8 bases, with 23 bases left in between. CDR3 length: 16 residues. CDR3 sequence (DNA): TGTGCCAGCAGCCTCAAAAGGCCTAGTACATCCTATGAGCAGTTCTTC. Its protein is CASSLKRPSTSYEQFF.

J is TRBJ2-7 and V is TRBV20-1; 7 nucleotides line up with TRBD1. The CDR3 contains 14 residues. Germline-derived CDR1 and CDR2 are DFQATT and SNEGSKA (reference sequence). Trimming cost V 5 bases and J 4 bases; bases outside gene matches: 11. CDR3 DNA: TGCAGTGCTCCTAAGACAGGGTCTAAGTACGAGCAGTACTTC. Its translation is CSAPKTGSKYEQYF.

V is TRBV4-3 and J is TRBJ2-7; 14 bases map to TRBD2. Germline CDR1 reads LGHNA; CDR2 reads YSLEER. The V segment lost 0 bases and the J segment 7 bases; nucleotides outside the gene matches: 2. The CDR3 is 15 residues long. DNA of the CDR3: TGCGCCAGCAGCCAAGACGGACTAGCGGGAGGAGAGCAGTACTTC. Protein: CASSQDGLAGGEQYF.

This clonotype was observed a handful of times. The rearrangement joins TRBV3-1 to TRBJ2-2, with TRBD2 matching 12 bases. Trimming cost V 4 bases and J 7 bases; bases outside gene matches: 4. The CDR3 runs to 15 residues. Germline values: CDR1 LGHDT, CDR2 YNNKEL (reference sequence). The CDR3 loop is CASSPSSGRGGELFF. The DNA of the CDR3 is TGTGCCAGCAGCCCTTCTAGCGGGAGGGGCGGGGAGCTGTTTTTT.

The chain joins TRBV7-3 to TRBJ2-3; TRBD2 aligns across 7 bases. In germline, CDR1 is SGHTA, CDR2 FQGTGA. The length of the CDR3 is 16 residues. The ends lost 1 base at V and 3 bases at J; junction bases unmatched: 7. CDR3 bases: TGTGCCAGCAGCTTAAGGGCTGACGGGAGGACAGATACGCAGTATTTT. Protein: CASSLRADGRTDTQYF. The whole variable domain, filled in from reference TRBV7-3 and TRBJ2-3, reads GAGVSQTPSNKVTEKGKYVELRCDPISGHTALYWYRQSLGQGPEFLIYFQGTGAADDSGLPNDRFFAVRPEGSVSTLKIQRTERGDSAVYLCASSLRADGRTDTQYFGPGTRLTVL.

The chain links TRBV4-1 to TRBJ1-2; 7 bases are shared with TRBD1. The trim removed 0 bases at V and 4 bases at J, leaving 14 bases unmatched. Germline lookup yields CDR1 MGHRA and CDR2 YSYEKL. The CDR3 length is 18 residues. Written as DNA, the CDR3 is TGCGCCAGCAGCCAAGAGGAGGGGGCATACTCGGCCTTCTATGGCTACACCTTC. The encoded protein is CASSQEEGAYSAFYGYTF.

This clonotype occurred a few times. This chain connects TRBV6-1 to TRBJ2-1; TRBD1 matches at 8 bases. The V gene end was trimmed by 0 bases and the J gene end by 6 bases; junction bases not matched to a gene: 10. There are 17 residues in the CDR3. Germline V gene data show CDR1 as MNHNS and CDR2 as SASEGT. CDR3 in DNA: TGTGCCAGCAGTGAAGCCCATGGGCAGGGGGCTAGCAATGAGCAGTTCTTC. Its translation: CASSEAHGQGASNEQFF.

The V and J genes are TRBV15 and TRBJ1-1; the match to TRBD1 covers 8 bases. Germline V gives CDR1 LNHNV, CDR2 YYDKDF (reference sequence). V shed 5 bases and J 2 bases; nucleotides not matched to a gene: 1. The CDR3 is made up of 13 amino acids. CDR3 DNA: TGTGCCACCAGCCCAGGGGGCAACACTGAAGCTTTCTTT. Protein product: CATSPGGNTEAFF.

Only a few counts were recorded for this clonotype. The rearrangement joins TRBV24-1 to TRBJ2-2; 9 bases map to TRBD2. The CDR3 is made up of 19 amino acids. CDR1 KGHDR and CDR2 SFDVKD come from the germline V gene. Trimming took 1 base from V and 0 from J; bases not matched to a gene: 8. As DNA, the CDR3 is TGTGCCACCAGTGATTTCGCTAGCGGGAAGACCTCGAACACCGGGGAGCTGTTTTTT. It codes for CATSDFASGKTSNTGELFF.

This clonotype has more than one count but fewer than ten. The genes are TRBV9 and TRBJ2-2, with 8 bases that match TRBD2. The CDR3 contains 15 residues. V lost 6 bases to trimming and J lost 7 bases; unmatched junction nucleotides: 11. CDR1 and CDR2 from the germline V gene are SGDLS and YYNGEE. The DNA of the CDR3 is TGTGCCAGCACCCCTCTAGGCGGGAGGAACGGGGAGCTGTTTTTT. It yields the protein CASTPLGGRNGELFF.

CDR3 nucleotide sequence: TGTGCCAGCAGCTTAGTTCAGGGAAATACGCAGTATTTT. It yields the protein CASSLVQGNTQYF. This chain links TRBV11-1 with TRBJ2-3; TRBD1 might be the D (5 bases). In germline, CDR1 is SGHAT, CDR2 FQDESV (reference sequence). The V gene lost 1 base and the J gene lost 7 bases, with 9 bases spanning the gap. The CDR3 length is 13 residues.

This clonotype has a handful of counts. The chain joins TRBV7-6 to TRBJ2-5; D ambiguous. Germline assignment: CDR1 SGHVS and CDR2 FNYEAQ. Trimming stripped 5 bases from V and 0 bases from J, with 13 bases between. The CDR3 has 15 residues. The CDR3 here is CASSQGPTYQETQYF. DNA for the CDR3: TGTGCCAGCAGCCAAGGACCGACGTACCAAGAGACCCAGTACTTC.

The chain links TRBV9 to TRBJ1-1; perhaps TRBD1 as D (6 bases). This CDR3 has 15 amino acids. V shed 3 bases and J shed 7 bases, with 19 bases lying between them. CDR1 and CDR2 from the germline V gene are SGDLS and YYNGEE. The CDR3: CASSETQGWMDEAFF. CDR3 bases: TGTGCCAGCAGCGAAACTCAGGGGTGGATGGATGAAGCTTTCTTT.

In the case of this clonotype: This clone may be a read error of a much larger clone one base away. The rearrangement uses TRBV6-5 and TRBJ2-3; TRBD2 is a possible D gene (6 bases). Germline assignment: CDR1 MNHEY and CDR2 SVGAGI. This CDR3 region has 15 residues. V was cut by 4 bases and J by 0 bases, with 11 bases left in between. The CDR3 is CASSFTGTSTDTQYF. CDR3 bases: TGTGCCAGCAGTTTCACGGGGACTAGCACAGATACGCAGTATTTT.

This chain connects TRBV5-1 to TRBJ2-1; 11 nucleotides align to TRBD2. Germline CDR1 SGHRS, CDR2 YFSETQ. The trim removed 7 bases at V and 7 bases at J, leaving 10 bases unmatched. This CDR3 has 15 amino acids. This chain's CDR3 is CASQEVAGGPNEQFF. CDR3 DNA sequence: TGCGCCAGCCAGGAGGTAGCGGGAGGGCCTAATGAGCAGTTCTTC.

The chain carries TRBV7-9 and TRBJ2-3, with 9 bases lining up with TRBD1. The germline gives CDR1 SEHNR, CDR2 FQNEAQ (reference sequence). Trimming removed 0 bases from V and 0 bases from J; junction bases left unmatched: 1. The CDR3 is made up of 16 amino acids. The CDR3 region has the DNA TGTGCCAGCAGCTTAGCCGGGACAGGGAGCACAGATACGCAGTATTTT. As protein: CASSLAGTGSTDTQYF.

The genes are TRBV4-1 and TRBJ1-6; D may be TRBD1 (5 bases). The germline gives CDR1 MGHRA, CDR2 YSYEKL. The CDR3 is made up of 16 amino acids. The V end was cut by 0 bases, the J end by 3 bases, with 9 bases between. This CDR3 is CASSQDEDIYNSPLHF. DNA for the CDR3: TGCGCCAGCAGCCAAGACGAGGACATCTATAATTCACCCCTCCACTTT.

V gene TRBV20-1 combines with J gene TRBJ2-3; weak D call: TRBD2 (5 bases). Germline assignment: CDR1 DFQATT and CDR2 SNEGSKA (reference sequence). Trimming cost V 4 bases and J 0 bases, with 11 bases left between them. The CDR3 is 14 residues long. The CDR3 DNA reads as TGCAGTGCTACCTACGGACTGAGCACAGATACGCAGTATTTT. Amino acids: CSATYGLSTDTQYF.

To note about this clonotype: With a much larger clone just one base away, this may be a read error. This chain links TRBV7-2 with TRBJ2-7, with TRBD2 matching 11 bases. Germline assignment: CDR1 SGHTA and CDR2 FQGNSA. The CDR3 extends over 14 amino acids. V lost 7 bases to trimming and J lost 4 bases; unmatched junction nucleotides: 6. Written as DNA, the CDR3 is TGTGCCAGCAAACTACTAGCGGGAGTTTACGAGCAGTACTTC. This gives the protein CASKLLAGVYEQYF.

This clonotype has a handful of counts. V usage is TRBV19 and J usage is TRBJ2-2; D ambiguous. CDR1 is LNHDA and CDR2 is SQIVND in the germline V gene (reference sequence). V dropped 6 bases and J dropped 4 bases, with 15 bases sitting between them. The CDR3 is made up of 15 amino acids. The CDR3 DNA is TGTGCCAGTAGCCTGACTGGCTCCACCACCGGGGAGCTGTTTTTT. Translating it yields CASSLTGSTTGELFF.

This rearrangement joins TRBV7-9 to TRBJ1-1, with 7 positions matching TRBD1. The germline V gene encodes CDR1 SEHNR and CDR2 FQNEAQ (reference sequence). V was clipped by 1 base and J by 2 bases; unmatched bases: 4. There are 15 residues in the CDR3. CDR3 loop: CASSLGDRDNTEAFF. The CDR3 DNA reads TGTGCCAGCAGCTTAGGGGACAGAGACAACACTGAAGCTTTCTTT.

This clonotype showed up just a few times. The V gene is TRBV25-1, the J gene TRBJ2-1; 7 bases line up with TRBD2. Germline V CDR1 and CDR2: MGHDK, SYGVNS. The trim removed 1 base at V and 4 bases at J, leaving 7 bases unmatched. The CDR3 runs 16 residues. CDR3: CASSELVAGPYNEQFF. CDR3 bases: TGTGCCAGCAGTGAATTAGTAGCGGGCCCTTACAATGAGCAGTTCTTC.